The 21 T cell receptor beta chains in this list originate from one sample, sequenced in a study of T cells after yellow fever vaccination (dated by TCRdb to the late 2010s). Library generation was performed with 5' RACE. Sequencer: Illumina HiSeq 2500. Using fastp at Q25 and MiXCR, TCRdb reprocessed the public reads and kept productive beta chains. CDR3 protein duplicates are merged, each entry listing the most common genes and DNA. The sample records 400,000 to 650,000 distinct CDR3 sequences, 21% of which are singletons. The ten top clones hold about 17% of the sample. The meaning of the sample's treatment or condition label: live attenuated yellow fever vaccine strain. Sequencing used PBMCs, obtained more than 20 days after the first yellow fever vaccination. These receptors originate from a man in his late teens or twenties who received the YFV17D yellow fever vaccine.

The table lists this clonotype with a few counts. This chain joins TRBV6-1 and TRBJ2-3, with D perhaps given as TRBD1 or TRBD2 (5 bases each). The ends were cut back, 6 bases at V and 2 bases at J, with 15 bases in the middle. Germline CDR1 MNHNS, CDR2 SASEGT. This CDR3 is 15 amino acids long. The CDR3 is CASRDRDRYTDTQYF. DNA of the CDR3: TGTGCCAGCAGGGATCGGGACCGGTACACAGATACGCAGTATTTT.

J is TRBJ2-5 and V is TRBV19; maybe TRBD2 (7 bases). V was trimmed by 6 bases and J by 6 bases, leaving 14 bases between them. Germline-derived CDR1 and CDR2 are LNHDA and SQIVND (reference sequence). The CDR3 is 13 amino acids. CDR3 in DNA: TGTGCCAGTAGACAGGGAGGGTCTCAGACCCAGTACTTC. It encodes CASRQGGSQTQYF.

A few counts support this clonotype. V and J are TRBV18 and TRBJ2-5, with D unresolved. With 0 bases removed from V and 4 bases from J, the gap between germline ends came to 6 bases. CDR1 is KGHSH, CDR2 LQKENI, per germline. The CDR3 totals 13 residues. The CDR3 DNA sequence: TGTGCCAGCTCACCACCCGCTCTAGAGACCCAGTACTTC. Its protein is CASSPPALETQYF.

V is TRBV21-1 and J is TRBJ2-1; whether TRBD1, the table's D call, matches the DNA was not checked. TRBV21-1 is marked as a pseudogene. The CDR3 sequence is 18 residues long. The CDR3, as DNA: TGTGCCAGCAGCCGCCGATTTGGGGCGGGGGACTCCTACAATGAGCAGTTCTTC. Protein sequence: CASSRRFGAGDSYNEQFF.

In its sample, this clonotype was seen many times. This chain uses TRBV7-3 with TRBJ1-5; D is possibly TRBD1 (5 bases). CDR3 size: 17 residues. V was cut by 4 bases and J by 1 base, with 17 bases left in between. Germline loops: CDR1 SGHTA, CDR2 FQGTGA. CDR3 region: CASSYRQMLWSNQPQHF. Here the CDR3 DNA reads TGTGCCAGCAGCTACAGACAGATGTTATGGAGCAATCAGCCCCAGCATTTT.

In this sample, this clonotype turned up a few times. This chain links TRBV29-1 with TRBJ2-3, with 9 bases matching TRBD1. J was trimmed by 5 bases and V by 6 bases; bases with no gene match: 9. This CDR3 region has 14 residues. Germline V gene lookup returns CDR1 SQVTM and CDR2 ANQGSEA. The CDR3 sequence: CSVSIPGQGDTQYF. For the CDR3, the DNA is TGCAGCGTCAGCATCCCGGGACAGGGAGATACGCAGTATTTT.

The chain recombines TRBV7-9 with TRBJ1-1; no clear D gene. The germline CDR1 and CDR2 sequences are SEHNR and FQNEAQ (reference sequence). The CDR3 is 13 amino acids. V lost 3 bases and J 7 bases, leaving 12 bases between the germline ends. The CDR3 DNA reads as TGTGCCAGCAGCTTTAAGGACGAAATTGAAGCTTTCTTT. Encoded protein: CASSFKDEIEAFF. Drawing the rest from reference TRBV7-9 and TRBJ1-1, the complete variable domain is DTGVSQNPRHKITKRGQNVTFRCDPISEHNRLYWYRQTLGQGPEFLTYFQNEAQLEKSRLLSDRFSAERPKGSFSTLEIQRTEQGDSAMYLCASSFKDEIEAFFGQGTRLTVV.

This clonotype turned up a few times. The V gene is TRBV7-3, the J gene TRBJ2-1; a weak D match, TRBD2 (7 bases). With 5 bases removed from V and 9 bases from J, the gap between germline ends came to 20 bases. This CDR3 is built from 15 residues. Germline CDR1 is SGHTA and CDR2 is FQGTGA. The CDR3, as DNA: TGTGCCAGCAGCCCTCTTGTGGGGGGGGCCGGTGAGCAGTTCTTC. It codes for CASSPLVGGAGEQFF. The full variable domain, rest sourced from reference TRBV7-3 and TRBJ2-1, is GAGVSQTPSNKVTEKGKYVELRCDPISGHTALYWYRQSLGQGPEFLIYFQGTGAADDSGLPNDRFFAVRPEGSVSTLKIQRTERGDSAVYLCASSPLVGGAGEQFFGPGTRLTVL.

This clonotype was found a few times. The chain combines TRBV29-1 with TRBJ2-5; tentatively, D is TRBD1 or TRBD2 (6 bases each). This CDR3 spans 14 amino acids. Trimming removed 6 bases from V and 1 base from J, with 15 bases in between. Germline V lookup: CDR1 SQVTM, CDR2 ANQGSEA. The CDR3 coding sequence is TGCAGCGTCGGAGGGGGTCCAGCCCAAGAGACCCAGTACTTC. It specifies CSVGGGPAQETQYF.

V gene TRBV28 combines with J gene TRBJ2-7, with TRBD1 matching over 7 bases. The germline V gene has CDR1 MDHEN and CDR2 SYDVKM. The ends lost 5 bases at V and 2 bases at J; junction bases unmatched: 9. This CDR3 contains 15 residues. CDR3 coding DNA: TGTGCCAGCAGTACAGGGGATCAGGGCACCTACGAGCAGTACGTC. The encoded protein is CASSTGDQGTYEQYV.

In this sample, this clonotype turned up a few times. J is TRBJ1-3 and V is TRBV5-1; D is undetermined. This CDR3 contains 13 residues. Trimming pared 7 bases from V and 0 bases from J, leaving 8 bases between. The germline V gene has CDR1 SGHRS and CDR2 YFSETQ. For the CDR3, the DNA is TGCGCCAGCCAGACTGACTCTGGAAACACCATATATTTT. This translates into CASQTDSGNTIYF.

This clonotype was seen more than once but under ten times. The chain has TRBV20-1 and TRBJ2-3; maybe TRBD2 (5 bases). The CDR3 runs to 15 residues. CDR1 is DFQATT, CDR2 SNEGSKA, per germline (reference sequence). Trimming left V 3 bases short and J 2 bases short, with 15 bases between. In nucleotides, the CDR3 is TGCAGTGCTAGTTTGGCTAGCCGGTACACAGATACGCAGTATTTT. It translates to CSASLASRYTDTQYF.

The chain has TRBV18 and TRBJ2-3, with D unclear. Per germline, CDR1 KGHSH and CDR2 LQKENI. Trimming shortened V by 7 bases and J by 3 bases, and 8 bases separated the two germline ends. CDR3 length: 12 residues. The CDR3 bases are TGTGCCAGCTATGATTTGACAGATACGCAGTATTTT. It codes for CASYDLTDTQYF.

The CDR3 nucleotides are TGTGCCAGCAGGCCACTAGCGGAAGAGACCCAGTACTTC. The encoded protein is CASRPLAEETQYF. The V and J genes are TRBV7-2 and TRBJ2-5; 8 bases align to TRBD2. The length of the CDR3 is 13 residues. Unmatched junction bases numbered 3, after V lost 6 bases and J lost 3 bases. Germline V lookup: CDR1 SGHTA, CDR2 FQGNSA.

This clonotype was found many times. This CDR3 reads CASSYAIRTGWGGNSPLHF. The DNA of the CDR3 is TGTGCCAGCAGTTACGCTATTAGGACAGGGTGGGGGGGTAATTCACCCCTCCACTTT. V is TRBV6-5 and J is TRBJ1-6, with 8 bases fitting TRBD1. The germline V gene has CDR1 MNHEY and CDR2 SVGAGI. The CDR3 spans 19 residues. After removal of 2 bases from V and 6 bases from J, the junction contained 15 bases not matched to a gene.

This clonotype has only a few counts. J is TRBJ2-5 and V is TRBV20-1, with 8 bases identical to TRBD2. The CDR3 has 14 amino acids. The V segment lost 2 bases and the J segment 5 bases; nucleotides outside the gene matches: 7. Germline CDR1 and CDR2: DFQATT and SNEGSKA (reference sequence). CDR3 loop: CSARWRGEGETQYF. Written as DNA, the CDR3 is TGCAGTGCTAGATGGCGGGGGGAGGGGGAGACCCAGTACTTC.

The chain is built from TRBV20-1 and TRBJ1-2; D possibly corresponds to TRBD1 (5 bases). The CDR3 is made up of 14 amino acids. CDR1 is DFQATT and CDR2 is SNEGSKA in the germline V gene (reference sequence). Trimming cost V 2 bases and J 4 bases, with 14 bases left between them. CDR3 residues: CSARIMTVSYGYTF. The CDR3 DNA reads as TGCAGTGCTAGAATAATGACAGTGAGCTATGGCTACACCTTC.

Many counts were recorded for this clonotype. The chain couples TRBV9 to TRBJ2-2; no clear D gene. Trimming shortened V by 4 bases and J by 3 bases, and 4 bases separated the two germline ends. Germline V gene lookup returns CDR1 SGDLS and CDR2 YYNGEE. The CDR3 extends over 12 amino acids. The CDR3 here is CASSPHTGELFF. CDR3 sequence (DNA): TGTGCCAGCAGCCCCCACACCGGGGAGCTGTTTTTT.

This clonotype was found a few times. CDR3 sequence reads: CASKSPTQETQYF. The CDR3 nucleotides read TGTGCCAGCAAGTCACCGACCCAAGAGACCCAGTACTTC. The chain combines TRBV6-5 with TRBJ2-5, with unresolved D. CDR3 length: 13 residues. Germline values: CDR1 MNHEY, CDR2 SVGAGI. The V gene lost 7 bases and the J gene lost 1 base, with 10 bases spanning the gap.

This clonotype occurred many times. This chain connects TRBV5-1 to TRBJ1-5; D unresolved. The CDR3 runs 14 residues. CDR1 and CDR2 (germline): SGHRS, YFSETQ. V lost 2 bases and J lost 4, with 10 bases in between. CDR3: CASSFGEVNQPQHF. In DNA, the CDR3 is TGCGCCAGCAGCTTCGGGGAGGTAAATCAGCCCCAGCATTTT.

A few counts support this clonotype. The V and J genes are TRBV20-1 and TRBJ2-6; D uncertain. V gave up 5 bases and J gave up 0 bases, with 8 bases separating them. The CDR3 extends over 14 amino acids. CDR1 DFQATT and CDR2 SNEGSKA come from the germline V gene (reference sequence). The CDR3 sequence: CSAGDDSGANVLTF. The CDR3 DNA is TGCAGTGCTGGGGATGACTCTGGGGCCAACGTCCTGACTTTC.